The 32 T cell receptor beta chains below were found in one sample sequenced in a study of blood T cell repertoires in COVID-19. Only in-frame clones appear in the TCRdb table, and some are missing; sequencing was by immunoSEQ multiplex PCR. The sample has 200,000 to 250,000 clones, 84% seen once. Input material: PBMCs or T cells enriched from blood (not recorded which). The receptors here all came from a woman in her forties who had recovered from COVID-19.

The chain is built from TRBV7-2 and TRBJ1-5; D not resolved. V shed 5 bases and J shed 5 bases, with 19 bases lying between them. The CDR3 sequence is 16 residues long. Germline V lookup: CDR1 SGHTA, CDR2 FQGNSA. DNA for the CDR3: TGTGCCAGCAGCCCTTCAGCCCTGGGAGGGTATCAGCCCCAGCATTTT. Its translation: CASSPSALGGYQPQHF. The whole variable domain, remainder taken from reference TRBV7-2 and TRBJ1-5, is GAGVSQSPSNKVTEKGKDVELRCDPISGHTALYWYRQSLGQGLEFLIYFQGNSAPDKSGLPSDRFSAERTGGSVSTLTIQRTQQEDSAVYLCASSPSALGGYQPQHFGDGTRLSIL.

The V and J genes are TRBV18 and TRBJ1-1; the D is unclear. Trimming shortened V by 5 bases and J by 0 bases, and 10 bases separated the two germline ends. This CDR3 has 14 amino acids. Per germline, CDR1 KGHSH and CDR2 LQKENI. CDR3 residues: CASSTIGMNTEAFF. The DNA for the CDR3 is TGTGCCAGCTCAACCATCGGGATGAACACTGAAGCTTTCTTT.

The chain is built from TRBV9 and TRBJ2-1; possibly TRBD2 for D (6 bases). V lost 3 bases and J 3 bases, leaving 13 bases between the germline ends. The germline gives CDR1 SGDLS, CDR2 YYNGEE. This CDR3 has 15 amino acids. This chain's CDR3 is CASSGWGTGYNEQFF. The CDR3 bases are TGTGCCAGCAGCGGATGGGGGACTGGCTACAATGAGCAGTTCTTC.

The rearrangement joins TRBV9 to TRBJ2-3, with D possibly TRBD1 on 5 matching bases. The germline CDR1 and CDR2 sequences are SGDLS and YYNGEE. The CDR3 loop spans 12 amino acids. V lost 4 bases and J 5 bases, leaving 8 bases between the germline ends. CDR3 sequence: CASSLQGDTQYF. The CDR3 DNA sequence: TGTGCCAGCAGCCTCCAGGGAGATACGCAGTATTTT.

The chain employs TRBV5-4 and TRBJ1-3; the match to TRBD1 covers 8 bases. The CDR3 totals 15 residues. Germline-derived CDR1 and CDR2 are SGHNT and YYREEE (reference sequence). The V gene end was trimmed by 0 bases and the J gene end by 4 bases; junction bases not matched to a gene: 3. Written as DNA, the CDR3 is TGTGCCAGCAGCTTGGACAGGGGGGCCGGAAACACCATATATTTT. It is translated as CASSLDRGAGNTIYF. The variable domain in full, with the rest retrieved from reference TRBV5-4 and TRBJ1-3, is ETGVTQSPTHLIKTRGQQVTLRCSSQSGHNTVSWYQQALGQGPQFIFQYYREEENGRGNFPPRFSGLQFPNYSSELNVNALELDDSALYLCASSLDRGAGNTIYFGEGSWLTVV.

Only one count was recorded for this clone. The chain carries TRBV6-6 and TRBJ1-6, with D hard to call. V lost 10 bases and J 7 bases, leaving 17 bases between the germline ends. Germline CDR1 MNHNY, CDR2 SVGAGI (reference sequence). The CDR3 consists of 14 residues. In nucleotides, the CDR3 is TGTGCCACTGCCCCTTACGGGGTGAATTCACCCCTCCACTTT. As protein: CATAPYGVNSPLHF.

The chain combines TRBV2 with TRBJ1-1; the D gene is possibly TRBD1 (5 bases). Germline V gene lookup returns CDR1 SNHLY and CDR2 FYNNEI. With 1 base removed from V and 2 bases from J, the gap between germline ends came to 8 bases. The CDR3 contains 14 residues. The chain's CDR3 is CASSEGGANTEAFF. CDR3 in DNA: TGTGCCAGCAGTGAAGGGGGCGCAAACACTGAAGCTTTCTTT.

This clone was seen only a few times. The chain combines TRBV28 with TRBJ1-5; D unclear. This CDR3 has 13 residues. The germline V gene has CDR1 MDHEN and CDR2 SYDVKM. V was shortened by 6 bases and J by 4 bases, with 10 bases between the two germline ends. The CDR3 here is CASRRSRNQPQHF. The CDR3 nucleotides are TGTGCCAGCAGGAGGAGTAGGAATCAGCCCCAGCATTTT.

The gene calls are TRBV4-1 and TRBJ2-1; TRBD2 matches at 8 bases. CDR3 length equals 16 residues. From germline, CDR1 is MGHRA and CDR2 YSYEKL. Losses at the gene ends were 3 bases for V and 1 base for J; bases not matched to a gene: 5. The CDR3: CASSHPGTSSYNEQFF. The CDR3 nucleotides are TGCGCCAGCAGCCACCCCGGGACTAGTTCCTACAATGAGCAGTTCTTC.

The chain employs TRBV5-5 and TRBJ2-2; TRBD1 might be the D (5 bases). The V end lost 4 bases, the J end lost 6 bases, and 16 bases lay between the germline ends. The CDR3 extends over 15 amino acids. Germline V CDR1 and CDR2: SGHKS, YYEKEE (reference sequence). CDR3 protein: CASSPPRVGPGELFF. The CDR3 bases are TGTGCCAGCAGCCCCCCCAGGGTAGGTCCCGGGGAGCTGTTTTTT.

This chain links TRBV10-2 with TRBJ2-3; no firm D call. The CDR3 sequence is 13 residues long. The germline V gene has CDR1 WSHSY and CDR2 SAAADI. V was trimmed by 6 bases and J by 2 bases, leaving 9 bases between them. CDR3 coding DNA: TGCGCCAGCAGGGCTTTTGACACAGATACGCAGTATTTT. This translates into CASRAFDTDTQYF.

The chain is built from TRBV5-1 and TRBJ2-6; TRBD2 might be the D (6 bases). This CDR3 is built from 16 residues. V was clipped by 0 bases and J by 0 bases, with 7 bases between them. Germline loops: CDR1 SGHRS, CDR2 YFSETQ. The CDR3 here is CASSLAGDSGANVLTF. The CDR3 DNA is TGCGCCAGCAGCTTGGCGGGGGACTCTGGGGCCAACGTCCTGACTTTC.

V and J are TRBV16 and TRBJ2-5, with D maybe TRBD1 (6 bases). Looked up from germline, CDR1 is KGHSY and CDR2 is FQNENV. CDR3 length: 15 residues. Trimming removed 2 bases from V and 4 bases from J, with 14 bases in between. The CDR3, as DNA: TGTGCCAGCAGCCAAGGCGACAGGAATGTAGAGACCCAGTACTTC. This gives the protein CASSQGDRNVETQYF. Variable domain in full (rest from reference TRBV16 and TRBJ2-5): GEEVAQTPKHLVRGEGQKAKLYCAPIKGHSYVFWYQQVLKNEFKFLISFQNENVFDETGMPKERFSAKCLPNSPCSLEIQATKLEDSAVYFCASSQGDRNVETQYFGPGTRLLVL.

The V and J genes are TRBV19 and TRBJ2-2, with a possible D match to TRBD2 (5 bases). The germline V gene encodes CDR1 LNHDA and CDR2 SQIVND (reference sequence). The V end lost 3 bases, the J end lost 6 bases, and 11 bases lay between the germline ends. The CDR3 runs 14 residues. CDR3 in amino acids: CASSIPGIAGELFF. CDR3 nucleotides: TGTGCCAGTAGTATTCCCGGGATTGCCGGGGAGCTGTTTTTT.

The V and J genes are TRBV10-1 and TRBJ2-6, with D maybe TRBD1 (6 bases). Germline values: CDR1 WNHNN, CDR2 SYGVQD (reference sequence). Trimming shortened V by 6 bases and J by 0 bases, and 18 bases separated the two germline ends. This CDR3 contains 18 residues. The CDR3 region is CASSTGTPNLSGANVLTF. For the CDR3, the DNA is TGCGCCAGCAGCACCGGGACACCGAACCTCTCTGGGGCCAACGTCCTGACTTTC.

The chain links TRBV27 to TRBJ1-1, with D possibly matching TRBD1 (6 bases). The V end lost 7 bases, the J end lost 0 bases, and 9 bases lay between the germline ends. Per the germline V gene, CDR1 is MNHEY and CDR2 is SMNVEV (reference sequence). CDR3 size: 13 residues. CDR3 region: CASTDSLNTEAFF. The CDR3 bases are TGTGCCAGCACGGACAGTTTGAACACTGAAGCTTTCTTT.

J is TRBJ2-2 and V is TRBV24-1, with TRBD1 as a possible D gene (6 bases). Trimming cost V 5 bases and J 8 bases, with 11 bases left between them. Germline-derived CDR1 and CDR2 are KGHDR and SFDVKD. This CDR3 is built from 13 residues. Here the CDR3 reads CATSATGLGELFF. CDR3 coding DNA: TGTGCCACCAGTGCAACAGGGCTAGGGGAGCTGTTTTTT.

CDR3 protein: CASSLVGINTGELFF. The CDR3 DNA reads as TGTGCCAGCAGCTTGGTCGGGATAAACACCGGGGAGCTGTTTTTT. The chain has TRBV5-4 and TRBJ2-2, with D possibly being TRBD2 (5 bases). The germline gives CDR1 SGHNT, CDR2 YYREEE (reference sequence). V was pared by 0 bases and J by 2 bases, with 8 bases between. The length of the CDR3 is 15 residues.

V usage is TRBV11-3 and J usage is TRBJ1-1; TRBD1 matches 10 bases. The CDR3 consists of 14 residues. After removal of 1 base from V and 11 bases from J, the junction contained 7 bases not matched to a gene. Germline CDR1 reads SGHNT; CDR2 reads YENEEA. CDR3 nucleotides: TGTGCCAGCAGCTTAGGGCCGGGACAGGGGCGTGCTTTCTTT. Protein sequence: CASSLGPGQGRAFF. The entire variable domain, with the rest obtained from reference TRBV11-3 and TRBJ1-1, is as follows: EAGVVQSPRYKIIEKKQPVAFWCNPISGHNTLYWYLQNLGQGPELLIRYENEEAVDDSQLPKDRFSAERLKGVDSTLKIQPAELGDSAVYLCASSLGPGQGRAFFGQGTRLTVV.

The rearrangement links TRBV28 to TRBJ1-2, with D maybe TRBD1 (5 bases). Trimming took 7 bases from V and 3 from J, leaving 18 bases between them. The CDR3 runs to 15 residues. Germline loops: CDR1 MDHEN, CDR2 SYDVKM. The chain's CDR3 is CASTATGRKDYGYTF. CDR3 bases: TGTGCCAGCACCGCCACAGGACGCAAGGACTATGGCTACACCTTC.

In the case of this clone: The junction departs from germline at one end; a sequencing error may be responsible. The chain recombines TRBV2 with TRBJ2-7; 8 bases line up with TRBD2. Looked up from germline, CDR1 is SNHLY and CDR2 is FYNNEI. The CDR3 spans 11 residues. The CDR3 DNA reads as TGTGCCAGCACCTCTCGGAGCGGGAGTGACTTC. Translating gives CASTSRSGSDF. Based on the CDR3 plus reference TRBV2 and TRBJ2-7, the full variable domain is EPEVTQTPSHQVTQMGQEVILRCVPISNHLYFYWYRQILGQKVEFLVSFYNNEISEKSEIFDDQFSVERPDGSNFTLKIRSTKLEDSAMYFCASTSRSGSDFGPGTRLTVT.

V and J are TRBV10-3 and TRBJ2-2; TRBD1 matches at 10 bases. This CDR3 has 16 residues. Germline V CDR1 and CDR2: ENHRY, SYGVKD. V shed 3 bases, J shed 6 bases, and the junction held 7 bases outside the gene matches. The CDR3: CAISDWDRGRAGELFF. CDR3 coding DNA: TGTGCCATCAGTGACTGGGACAGGGGTAGGGCCGGGGAGCTGTTTTTT.

The chain employs TRBV13 and TRBJ2-7, with 10 bases matching TRBD1. CDR3 length: 17 residues. The ends lost 6 bases at V and 5 bases at J; junction bases unmatched: 16. Germline lookup yields CDR1 PRHDT and CDR2 FYEKMQ (reference sequence). CDR3 protein: CASSQGVPGQGSNEQYF. The DNA for the CDR3 is TGTGCCAGCAGTCAGGGGGTACCGGGACAGGGGAGTAACGAGCAGTACTTC.

The chain has TRBV5-1 and TRBJ2-7; 9 bases agree with TRBD2. V trimming: 0 bases; J trimming: 2 bases; junction bases outside the gene matches: 0. CDR3 length equals 14 residues. Germline V gene lookup returns CDR1 SGHRS and CDR2 YFSETQ. The CDR3 DNA reads TGCGCCAGCAGCTTGGCTAGCGGGGCCTACGAGCAGTACTTC. Encoded protein: CASSLASGAYEQYF.

V gene TRBV27 combines with J gene TRBJ2-3; 8 nucleotides align to TRBD2. The V segment lost 6 bases and the J segment 0 bases; nucleotides outside the gene matches: 8. From germline, CDR1 is MNHEY and CDR2 SMNVEV (reference sequence). The CDR3 sequence is 16 residues long. The CDR3 DNA is TGTGCCAGCAGCCGGGGGACTAGGGGAAGCACAGATACGCAGTATTTT. Translation gives CASSRGTRGSTDTQYF.

The rearrangement links TRBV7-8 to TRBJ2-3, with D hard to call. Trimming left V 2 bases short and J 4 bases short, with 10 bases between. The CDR3 loop spans 14 amino acids. Looked up from germline, CDR1 is SGHVS and CDR2 is FQNEAQ. The CDR3 is CASSLFGEADTQYF. DNA for the CDR3: TGTGCCAGCAGCTTATTCGGAGAGGCAGATACGCAGTATTTT.

The gene calls are TRBV4-3 and TRBJ1-1; possible D gene TRBD1, 6 bases. Germline values: CDR1 LGHNA, CDR2 YSLEER. Trimming pared 2 bases from V and 10 bases from J, leaving 17 bases between. This CDR3 region has 14 residues. The DNA for the CDR3 is TGCGCCAGCAGCCAAAACACAGGGAGTGGAGGAGCTTTCTTT. Translation: CASSQNTGSGGAFF.

The chain links TRBV6-2 or TRBV6-3 to TRBJ2-5; the D is unclear. V lost 6 bases to trimming and J lost 4 bases, with 9 bases between them. CDR1 is MNHEY, CDR2 SVGEGT, per germline. The length of the CDR3 is 12 residues. The CDR3 is CASSLRRETQYF. The CDR3 bases are TGTGCCAGCAGCCTCAGAAGAGAGACCCAGTACTTC.

This chain joins TRBV5-1 and TRBJ1-2; D unclear. Germline assignment: CDR1 SGHRS and CDR2 YFSETQ. Trimming took 0 bases from V and 7 from J, leaving 13 bases between them. The CDR3 runs to 14 residues. The CDR3 DNA reads TGCGCCAGCAGCTTGGACGCACCTCGAGGTGGCTACACCTTC. Its translation: CASSLDAPRGGYTF. The full variable domain, with the rest looked up from reference TRBV5-1 and TRBJ1-2, is KAGVTQTPRYLIKTRGQQVTLSCSPISGHRSVSWYQQTPGQGLQFLFEYFSETQRNKGNFPGRFSGRQFSNSRSEMNVSTLELGDSALYLCASSLDAPRGGYTFGSGTRLTVV.

This clone was picked up one time. The gene calls are TRBV30 and TRBJ1-2; TRBD1 aligns across 8 bases. V was clipped by 5 bases and J by 6 bases; unmatched bases: 14. Germline CDR1 and CDR2: GTSNPN and SVGIG (reference sequence). This CDR3 spans 15 amino acids. Here the CDR3 reads CAWGNRQGALDGYTF. CDR3 bases: TGTGCCTGGGGTAATAGGCAGGGGGCTCTGGATGGCTACACCTTC.

V is TRBV30 and J is TRBJ1-2; the D is unclear. This CDR3 comprises 13 residues. CDR1 and CDR2 from the germline V gene are GTSNPN and SVGIG (reference sequence). Trimming shortened V by 2 bases and J by 6 bases, and 13 bases separated the two germline ends. The CDR3 nucleotides are TGTGCCTGGAGTTCTGCCCAAGAGGATGGCTACACCTTC. Encoded protein: CAWSSAQEDGYTF. The full variable domain, completed using reference TRBV30 and TRBJ1-2, is SQTIHQWPATLVQPVGSPLSLECTVEGTSNPNLYWYRQAAGRGLQLLFYSVGIGQISSEVPQNLSASRPQDRQFILSSKKLLLSDSGFYLCAWSSAQEDGYTFGSGTRLTVV.

J is TRBJ2-3 and V is TRBV5-4; 8 bases are a match to TRBD1. The CDR3 covers 16 residues. Germline CDR1 is SGHNT and CDR2 is YYREEE (reference sequence). V gave up 4 bases and J gave up 1 base; unmatched junction bases: 8. The CDR3 sequence is CASSGGNRGGTDTQYF. The CDR3 nucleotides are TGTGCCAGCAGCGGAGGAAACAGGGGGGGCACAGATACGCAGTATTTT.